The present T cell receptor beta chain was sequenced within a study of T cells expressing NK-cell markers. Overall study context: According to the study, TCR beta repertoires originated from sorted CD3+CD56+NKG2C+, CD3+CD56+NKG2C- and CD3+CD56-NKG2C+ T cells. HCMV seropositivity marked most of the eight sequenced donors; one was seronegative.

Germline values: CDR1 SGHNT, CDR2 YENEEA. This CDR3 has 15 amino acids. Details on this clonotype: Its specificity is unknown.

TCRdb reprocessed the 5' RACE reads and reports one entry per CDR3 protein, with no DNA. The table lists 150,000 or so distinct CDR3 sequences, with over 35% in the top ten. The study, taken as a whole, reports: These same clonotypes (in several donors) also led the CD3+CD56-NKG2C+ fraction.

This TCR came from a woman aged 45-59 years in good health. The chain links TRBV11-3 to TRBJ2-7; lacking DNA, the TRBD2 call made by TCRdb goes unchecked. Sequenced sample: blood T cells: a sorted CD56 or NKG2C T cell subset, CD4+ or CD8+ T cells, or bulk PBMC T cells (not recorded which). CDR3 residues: CASSLVGTSGYEQYF.